Shown below are 21 T cell receptor beta chains from a single sample sequenced in a study of T cell changes during pregnancy in multiple sclerosis. Assay used: immunoSEQ multiplex PCR; TCRdb lists only in-frame clones, some missing. The sample carries around 97,000 clones, just over 90% recorded once. The material was peripheral blood, obtained in the second trimester of pregnancy. Source of these receptors: a female donor in good health, enrolled as a control in a pregnancy study.

The chain is built from TRBV18 and TRBJ2-1; TRBD2 agrees at 15 bases. Trimming cost V 0 bases and J 0 bases; bases outside gene matches: 0. Germline CDR1 and CDR2: KGHSH and LQKENI. The CDR3 spans 18 residues. For the CDR3, the DNA is TGTGCCAGCTCACCACCGGGACTAGCGGGAGGCTCCTACAATGAGCAGTTCTTC. Translating it yields CASSPPGLAGGSYNEQFF.

The V call is TRBV10-3, the J call TRBJ1-3; D is perhaps TRBD1 (5 bases). Looked up from germline, CDR1 is ENHRY and CDR2 is SYGVKD. CDR3 length equals 19 residues. Trimming cost V 4 bases and J 0 bases, with 22 bases left between them. The CDR3, as DNA: TGTGCCATCAGTGGGACACTGAGACAGTCGGGCAGCTCTGGAAACACCATATATTTT. Translated, it gives CAISGTLRQSGSSGNTIYF.

V gene TRBV5-1 combines with J gene TRBJ2-3; D is ambiguous. CDR3 length: 12 residues. Trimming took 0 bases from V and 3 from J, leaving 2 bases between them. Per germline, CDR1 SGHRS and CDR2 YFSETQ. The CDR3 is CASSLATDTQYF. The CDR3 DNA is TGCGCCAGCAGCTTGGCGACAGATACGCAGTATTTT.

This clone was counted only a few times. Other DNA sequences in this sample translate to the same CDR3. The gene calls are TRBV11-3 and TRBJ1-1; no clear D gene. Trimming took off 2 bases at V and 1 base at J, with 5 bases between the two ends. Per germline, CDR1 SGHNT and CDR2 YENEEA. This CDR3 contains 13 residues. The CDR3: CASSLSGNTEAFF. The CDR3, as DNA: TGTGCCAGCAGCTTAAGCGGGAACACTGAAGCTTTCTTT.

The J gene is TRBJ2-1, the V gene TRBV6-5; the match to TRBD2 covers 15 bases. Per germline, CDR1 MNHEY and CDR2 SVGAGI. Unmatched junction bases numbered 5, after V lost 6 bases and J lost 8 bases. CDR3 length equals 15 residues. CDR3: CASSRTSGGGYEQFF. Here the CDR3 DNA reads TGTGCCAGCAGCCGGACTAGCGGGGGGGGGTATGAGCAGTTCTTC.

The chain employs TRBV5-1 and TRBJ2-1, with TRBD1 matching over 7 bases. Per germline, CDR1 SGHRS and CDR2 YFSETQ. The length of the CDR3 is 14 residues. The junction had 2 bases not matched to a gene; V was cut back by 2 bases and J by 3 bases. CDR3 sequence (DNA): TGCGCCAGCAGCTTAACAGGGGTCTACAATGAGCAGTTCTTC. Its translation is CASSLTGVYNEQFF. The full variable domain, its missing parts supplied by reference TRBV5-1 and TRBJ2-1, is KAGVTQTPRYLIKTRGQQVTLSCSPISGHRSVSWYQQTPGQGLQFLFEYFSETQRNKGNFPGRFSGRQFSNSRSEMNVSTLELGDSALYLCASSLTGVYNEQFFGPGTRLTVL.

This chain connects TRBV7-2 to TRBJ2-6; no clear D gene. The CDR3 is 14 residues long. Germline lookup yields CDR1 SGHTA and CDR2 FQGNSA. Trimming removed 5 bases from V and 0 bases from J, with 5 bases in between. CDR3 residues: CASSESSGANVLTF. CDR3 nucleotides: TGTGCCAGCAGCGAGAGCTCTGGGGCCAACGTCCTGACTTTC. The full variable domain, rest sourced from reference TRBV7-2 and TRBJ2-6, is GAGVSQSPSNKVTEKGKDVELRCDPISGHTALYWYRQSLGQGLEFLIYFQGNSAPDKSGLPSDRFSAERTGGSVSTLTIQRTQQEDSAVYLCASSESSGANVLTFGAGSRLTVL.

The chain employs TRBV5-1 and TRBJ2-7; a weak D match, TRBD2 (5 bases). V was trimmed by 4 bases and J by 1 base, leaving 12 bases between them. CDR1 and CDR2 from the germline V gene are SGHRS and YFSETQ. This CDR3 region has 14 residues. The CDR3 nucleotides read TGCGCCAGCAGCCCCGGGGTCGAATCCTACGAGCAGTACTTC. This gives the protein CASSPGVESYEQYF.

This clone was recorded once. The rearrangement joins TRBV19 to TRBJ2-7, with TRBD2 as a possible D gene (6 bases). CDR1 and CDR2 (germline): LNHDA, SQIVND (reference sequence). V was clipped by 5 bases and J by 4 bases, with 15 bases between them. This CDR3 has 14 residues. The CDR3 sequence is CASSVAGTSYEQYF. The CDR3 bases are TGTGCCAGTAGTGTAGCCGGGACTTCTTACGAGCAGTACTTC.

This chain uses TRBV5-6 with TRBJ2-1; 11 bases agree with TRBD2. The junction had 4 bases not matched to a gene; V was cut back by 3 bases and J by 2 bases. In germline, CDR1 is SGHDT, CDR2 YYEEEE. The CDR3 contains 16 residues. Here the CDR3 reads CASSSMTSGAYNEQFF. In nucleotides, the CDR3 is TGTGCCAGCAGCTCGATGACTAGCGGGGCCTACAATGAGCAGTTCTTC.

The chain carries TRBV18 and TRBJ1-2; 7 nucleotides align to TRBD1. Trimming at V came to 3 bases and at J to 5 bases, leaving 6 bases not matched to a gene. The CDR3 totals 14 residues. Germline CDR1 and CDR2: KGHSH and LQKENI. CDR3 DNA: TGTGCCAGCTCACCTACAGGACAGGTTTATGGCTACACCTTC. This gives the protein CASSPTGQVYGYTF.

The chain links TRBV4-3 to TRBJ2-7; 14 bases map to TRBD2. Trimming removed 4 bases from V and 0 bases from J; junction bases left unmatched: 8. The germline gives CDR1 LGHNA, CDR2 YSLEER. There are 18 residues in the CDR3. CDR3 protein: CASSRTGTSGGSSYEQYF. The DNA of the CDR3 is TGCGCCAGCAGCCGCACCGGGACTAGCGGGGGAAGCTCCTACGAGCAGTACTTC.

The V call is TRBV28, the J call TRBJ1-1; 11 bases are shared with TRBD1. This CDR3 spans 16 amino acids. The ends lost 4 bases at V and 0 bases at J; junction bases unmatched: 4. CDR1 and CDR2 (germline): MDHEN, SYDVKM. The CDR3 spells CASSSGQGVLNTEAFF. The CDR3 DNA sequence: TGTGCCAGCAGTTCGGGACAGGGGGTGTTGAACACTGAAGCTTTCTTT. Full variable domain (outside the CDR3, taken from reference TRBV28 and TRBJ1-1): DVKVTQSSRYLVKRTGEKVFLECVQDMDHENMFWYRQDPGLGLRLIYFSYDVKMKEKGDIPEGYSVSREKKERFSLILESASTNQTSMYLCASSSGQGVLNTEAFFGQGTRLTVV.

This chain links TRBV2 with TRBJ2-6; no clear D. From germline, CDR1 is SNHLY and CDR2 FYNNEI. V dropped 6 bases and J dropped 0 bases, with 9 bases sitting between them. CDR3 length: 15 amino acids. The CDR3 region is CASSPQYSGANVLTF. Here the CDR3 DNA reads TGTGCCAGCAGCCCACAGTACTCTGGGGCCAACGTCCTGACTTTC.

This chain joins TRBV27 and TRBJ1-2, with 11 bases lining up with TRBD1. CDR3 length: 16 amino acids. Looked up from germline, CDR1 is MNHEY and CDR2 is SMNVEV (reference sequence). The V segment lost 4 bases and the J segment 4 bases; nucleotides outside the gene matches: 8. The CDR3 coding sequence is TGTGCCAGCAGTTCCCTACTCGGACAGGGGGCCTATGGCTACACCTTC. Translating gives CASSSLLGQGAYGYTF.

This chain joins TRBV29-1 and TRBJ1-2; D may be TRBD1 (5 bases). V was trimmed by 7 bases and J by 4 bases, leaving 22 bases between them. The CDR3 totals 15 residues. From germline, CDR1 is SQVTM and CDR2 ANQGSEA. CDR3 sequence reads: CSASGTGGTLYGYTF. The CDR3 DNA is TGCAGCGCATCCGGGACGGGAGGTACCCTCTATGGCTACACCTTC.

The chain couples TRBV10-1 to TRBJ2-4; TRBD1 aligns across 9 bases. The ends lost 6 bases at V and 13 bases at J; junction bases unmatched: 10. The CDR3 runs to 13 residues. In germline, CDR1 is WNHNN, CDR2 SYGVQD (reference sequence). CDR3 sequence reads: CASSVDRGKSQYF. DNA of the CDR3: TGCGCCAGCAGCGTTGACAGGGGGAAGTCCCAGTACTTC.

The V call is TRBV6-5, the J call TRBJ1-2; 10 bases line up with TRBD1. V lost 7 bases and J lost 8; bases outside the gene matches: 10. The CDR3 sequence is 14 residues long. Germline V lookup: CDR1 MNHEY, CDR2 SVGAGI. CDR3 region: CASKYRQGARGYTF. DNA of the CDR3: TGTGCCAGCAAGTATCGACAGGGGGCGCGGGGCTACACCTTC.

This clone was seen more than once but under ten times. This sequence joins TRBV7-2 and TRBJ2-2; D gene uncertain. The germline V gene has CDR1 SGHTA and CDR2 FQGNSA. V lost 6 bases and J 5 bases, leaving 7 bases between the germline ends. This CDR3 is 12 amino acids long. CDR3 in DNA: TGTGCCAGCAGTCTAGTTACCGGGGAGCTGTTTTTT. This sequence encodes CASSLVTGELFF.

This clone was detected a few times. The chain combines TRBV4-1 with TRBJ1-1; D possibly corresponds to TRBD1 (5 bases). The CDR3 sequence is 13 residues long. V was trimmed by 4 bases and J by 1 base, leaving 7 bases between them. The germline V gene encodes CDR1 MGHRA and CDR2 YSYEKL. In DNA form, the CDR3 reads TGCGCCAGCAGCCCGGGGGGGAACACTGAAGCTTTCTTT. Encoded protein: CASSPGGNTEAFF.

This chain connects TRBV30 to TRBJ2-7; unclear D gene. V was clipped by 3 bases and J by 5 bases, with 8 bases between them. Germline values: CDR1 GTSNPN, CDR2 SVGIG (reference sequence). This CDR3 comprises 11 residues. The CDR3 DNA is TGTGCCTGGAGCCGCACGGACGAGCAGTACTTC. This codes for CAWSRTDEQYF.